This T cell receptor (beta chain) was profiled in a study of identical twins. Study observations and caveats: High-abundance cord blood beta clonotypes had fewer insertions; memory repertoires showed none.

Addition of a universal primer site occurred through template switching, and cDNA carried unique molecular identifiers. TCRdb re-called the 5' RACE reads through MiXCR, storing one row per CDR3 protein. Of 400,000 to 500,000 distinct CDR3 sequences listed, roughly 18% are singletons. This clonotype was counted many times. Its antigen is as yet unknown. This CDR3 is 14 amino acids long. Trimming took 3 bases from V and 2 from J; bases not matched to a gene: 2. This sequence originates from a man aged 50 to 60 in good health. The chain uses TRBV12-3 or TRBV12-4 and TRBJ2-3; TRBD1 agrees at 7 bases. The sequenced sample was naive T cells sorted from blood. The CDR3 loop is CASSLGTATDTQYF. CDR3 in DNA: TGTGCCAGCAGTTTGGGGACAGCCACAGATACGCAGTATTTT.